Following are 25 T cell receptor beta chains from one sample sequenced in a study of draining lymph node invasion in breast cancer (dated by TCRdb to 2018 to 2021). Receptor libraries were prepared by bulk RNA-seq. The sample was run on an Illumina HiSeq 2500. TCRdb handled the public reads itself, with Q25 trimming in fastp and clone calling in MiXCR, and kept productive beta chains. Every entry covers one CDR3 protein and lists the most common genes and DNA from its rows. Recorded for this sample are some 1,300 distinct CDR3 sequences; about 60% of them occurred a single time. The ten largest clones represent roughly 7% of the sample. CD4+ CD45RA- CD25- cells were sorted as memory conventional CD4 T cells. The sample comprised sorted memory CD4+ effector T cells from the tumor. The sample's cell subset or site label, decoded: CD45RA-negative sorted CD4+ T cells (memory Tconv or effector/memory Treg). These TCRs come from a female donor with luminal breast cancer.

This clonotype turned up a few times. The chain couples TRBV11-1 to TRBJ2-2; 13 bases are a match to TRBD2. From germline, CDR1 is SGHAT and CDR2 FQDESV (reference sequence). The junction had 10 bases not matched to a gene; V was cut back by 5 bases and J by 4 bases. The length of the CDR3 is 18 residues. The CDR3 nucleotides read TGTGCCAGCAGCCTCCTCGGGGGACTAGCGGGGACCACCGGGGAGCTGTTTTTT. Translating it yields CASSLLGGLAGTTGELFF. Full variable domain (rest looked up from reference TRBV11-1 and TRBJ2-2): EAEVAQSPRYKITEKSQAVAFWCDPISGHATLYWYRQILGQGPELLVQFQDESVVDDSQLPKDRFSAERLKGVDSTLKIQPAELGDSAMYLCASSLLGGLAGTTGELFFGEGSRLTVL.

This chain links TRBV5-6 with TRBJ1-5; D gene uncertain. Per germline, CDR1 SGHDT and CDR2 YYEEEE. The V and J ends lost 5 bases and 5 bases respectively, with 5 bases between them. This CDR3 contains 11 residues. The CDR3 spells CASSHHQPQHF. The CDR3 DNA reads TGTGCCAGCAGTCATCATCAGCCCCAGCATTTT.

V is TRBV13 and J is TRBJ2-2; D remains unclear. V was cut by 3 bases and J by 8 bases, with 7 bases left in between. CDR3 size: 12 residues. CDR1 and CDR2 (germline): PRHDT, FYEKMQ (reference sequence). The CDR3: CASSFTRGELFF. DNA of the CDR3: TGTGCCAGCAGCTTCACGCGGGGGGAGCTGTTTTTT.

This rearrangement joins TRBV20-1 to TRBJ2-3, with a tentative D call TRBD1 (5 bases). Germline lookup yields CDR1 DFQATT and CDR2 SNEGSKA (reference sequence). V shed 1 base and J shed 0 bases, with 11 bases lying between them. The CDR3 spans 15 residues. CDR3 in amino acids: CSARVGASSTDTQYF. CDR3 nucleotide sequence: TGCAGTGCTAGAGTAGGGGCTTCGAGCACAGATACGCAGTATTTT.

The chain joins TRBV6-5 to TRBJ2-3; D is undetermined. This CDR3 spans 12 amino acids. The germline V and J ends were trimmed by 2 bases and 5 bases, with 5 bases remaining between them. CDR1 and CDR2 (germline): MNHEY, SVGAGI. CDR3 DNA: TGTGCCAGCAGTTACCGCGGAGATACGCAGTATTTT. The encoded protein is CASSYRGDTQYF.

The V call is TRBV27, the J call TRBJ2-7, with 13 bases matching TRBD2. CDR1 and CDR2 from the germline V gene are MNHEY and SMNVEV (reference sequence). The CDR3 totals 15 residues. V gave up 10 bases and J gave up 8 bases; unmatched junction bases: 14. CDR3 region: CATQPSGLAGYKQYV. As DNA, the CDR3 is TGTGCCACCCAACCTTCGGGACTAGCGGGGTATAAGCAGTACGTC.

This clonotype was picked up a small number of times. The chain employs TRBV7-8 and TRBJ2-1; the D gene is possibly TRBD1 (6 bases). V dropped 1 base and J dropped 6 bases, with 13 bases sitting between them. Germline lookup yields CDR1 SGHVS and CDR2 FQNEAQ. This CDR3 is built from 15 residues. CDR3 amino acids: CASSLGSDRTNEQFF. The DNA of the CDR3 is TGTGCCAGCAGCTTAGGGTCTGACAGGACCAATGAGCAGTTCTTC.

CDR3 DNA: TGTGCCAGTAGGGGAGACCGGCCCATTCGAGGCTACACCTTC. Translation gives CASRGDRPIRGYTF. The chain links TRBV19 to TRBJ1-2; D remains ambiguous. CDR3 length: 14 residues. The V end was cut by 6 bases, the J end by 8 bases, with 19 bases between. The germline CDR1 and CDR2 sequences are LNHDA and SQIVND (reference sequence). Drawing the rest from reference TRBV19 and TRBJ1-2, the complete variable domain is DGGITQSPKYLFRKEGQNVTLSCEQNLNHDAMYWYRQDPGQGLRLIYYSQIVNDFQKGDIAEGYSVSREKKESFPLTVTSAQKNPTAFYLCASRGDRPIRGYTFGSGTRLTVV.

J is TRBJ1-4 and V is TRBV7-2, with 7 bases that match TRBD1. This CDR3 has 14 residues. Germline-derived CDR1 and CDR2 are SGHTA and FQGNSA. V lost 0 bases to trimming and J lost 8 bases; unmatched junction nucleotides: 3. The CDR3 loop is CASSLAPGGEKLFF. DNA of the CDR3: TGTGCCAGCAGCTTAGCCCCAGGGGGGGAAAAACTGTTTTTT.

This clonotype has just a few counts. This chain links TRBV12-3 or TRBV12-4 with TRBJ2-1, with D perhaps matching TRBD1 (6 bases). The CDR3 loop spans 11 amino acids. Trimming shortened V by 6 bases and J by 8 bases, and 8 bases separated the two germline ends. The CDR3 bases are TGTGCCAGCAGACAGGGCCATGAGCAGTTCTTC. Amino acids: CASRQGHEQFF.

The rearrangement uses TRBV10-3 and TRBJ1-1, with D possibly matching TRBD1 (5 bases). With 2 bases removed from V and 6 bases from J, the gap between germline ends came to 13 bases. CDR3 length: 14 residues. CDR1 is ENHRY, CDR2 SYGVKD, per germline. DNA for the CDR3: TGTGCCATCAGTGAGGTCGGCAGGGACGCTGAAGCTTTCTTT. It is translated as CAISEVGRDAEAFF.

This clonotype was counted between two and nine times. The chain employs TRBV5-1 and TRBJ2-3; TRBD1 aligns across 9 bases. The CDR3 contains 16 residues. V lost 0 bases, J lost 6 bases, and 8 bases stayed unmatched. Germline V gene lookup returns CDR1 SGHRS and CDR2 YFSETQ. The DNA for the CDR3 is TGCGCCAGCAGCTTGGGAGAGGACAGGGGACGGGATACGCAGTATTTT. It specifies CASSLGEDRGRDTQYF.

This clonotype turned up a few times. J is TRBJ1-5 and V is TRBV6-1; 10 nucleotides agree with TRBD1. This CDR3 is built from 13 residues. Germline assignment: CDR1 MNHNS and CDR2 SASEGT. After removal of 6 bases from V and 8 bases from J, the junction contained 4 bases not matched to a gene. CDR3 in DNA: TGTGCCAGCAGCCCGGGACAGGGGAAGCCCCAGCATTTT. This sequence encodes CASSPGQGKPQHF.

The V and J genes are TRBV5-7 and TRBJ2-7; no firm D call. TRBV5-7 is marked as an open reading frame, function uncertain. There are 13 residues in the CDR3. V shed 5 bases and J shed 7 bases, with 16 bases lying between them. CDR3 nucleotide sequence: TGTGCCAGCAGACGCCTGGGGTCTCCGGAGCAGTACGTC. Its translation is CASRRLGSPEQYV.

This clonotype was detected once. The chain links TRBV28 to TRBJ1-3; a weak D match, TRBD1 (5 bases). CDR1 is MDHEN and CDR2 is SYDVKM in the germline V gene. V was trimmed by 4 bases and J by 5 bases, leaving 15 bases between them. CDR3 length equals 15 residues. The CDR3 spells CASSSRQGLRNTIYF. The DNA for the CDR3 is TGTGCCAGCAGTTCTCGCCAGGGCCTAAGAAACACCATATATTTT.

The CDR3 region has the DNA TGCGCCAGCAGTGAGTCGCTTCGGGGCGGAAGCACAGATACGCAGTATTTT. Protein product: CASSESLRGGSTDTQYF. The chain combines TRBV10-1 with TRBJ2-3, with D tentatively TRBD1 or TRBD2 (5 bases each). The germline gives CDR1 WNHNN, CDR2 SYGVQD (reference sequence). The germline V and J ends were trimmed by 0 bases and 0 bases, with 13 bases remaining between them. This CDR3 region has 17 residues.

This clonotype was observed once. V and J are TRBV10-3 and TRBJ2-7; maybe TRBD1 (6 bases). This CDR3 contains 13 residues. V lost 6 bases and J lost 3, with 12 bases in between. Germline CDR1 ENHRY, CDR2 SYGVKD. The CDR3 spells CAISRTANYEQYV. The CDR3 DNA reads as TGTGCCATCAGCCGGACAGCCAACTACGAGCAGTACGTC.

This clonotype has a single count. The chain uses TRBV7-2 and TRBJ2-5; TRBD2 matches at 8 bases. From germline, CDR1 is SGHTA and CDR2 FQGNSA. This CDR3 is 19 amino acids long. J was trimmed by 0 bases and V by 0 bases; bases with no gene match: 12. The CDR3 sequence is CASSLAPWGSGGYQETQYF. The CDR3 nucleotides are TGTGCCAGCAGCTTAGCCCCGTGGGGGTCGGGGGGGTACCAAGAGACCCAGTACTTC.

The genes are TRBV19 and TRBJ1-1, with 7 positions matching TRBD1. The J segment lost 0 bases and the V segment lost 3 bases, leaving 7 bases of the junction unmatched. Germline V gene data show CDR1 as LNHDA and CDR2 as SQIVND (reference sequence). This CDR3 has 16 amino acids. The CDR3 DNA reads TGTGCCAGTAGTATTGAACAGGGGTTATTGAACACTGAAGCTTTCTTT. Protein sequence: CASSIEQGLLNTEAFF.

The gene calls are TRBV9 and TRBJ1-2; D not resolved. V was trimmed by 0 bases and J by 4 bases, leaving 10 bases between them. The CDR3 contains 14 residues. CDR1 and CDR2 from the germline V gene are SGDLS and YYNGEE. The CDR3 spells CASSVAAQGYGYTF. In nucleotides, the CDR3 is TGTGCCAGCAGCGTAGCCGCGCAAGGCTATGGCTACACCTTC.

The chain carries TRBV5-1 and TRBJ2-5; D is uncertain. V was shortened by 3 bases and J by 0 bases, with 0 bases between the two germline ends. Looked up from germline, CDR1 is SGHRS and CDR2 is YFSETQ. The CDR3 is 11 residues long. CDR3 residues: CASSYQETQYF. DNA for the CDR3: TGCGCCAGCAGCTACCAAGAGACCCAGTACTTC.

This chain uses TRBV12-3 or TRBV12-4 with TRBJ2-1, with a weak D call TRBD2 (6 bases). The CDR3 is 12 amino acids. V was trimmed by 5 bases and J by 9 bases, leaving 11 bases between them. CDR3 sequence reads: CASSPGVSEQFF. The CDR3 coding sequence is TGTGCCAGCAGTCCGGGGGTTTCTGAGCAGTTCTTC.

The genes are TRBV6-5 and TRBJ1-2; the D is unclear. The CDR3 loop spans 13 amino acids. Germline V lookup: CDR1 MNHEY, CDR2 SVGAGI. The V gene lost 0 bases and the J gene lost 8 bases, with 10 bases spanning the gap. DNA for the CDR3: TGTGCCAGCAGTTACTCGGGAGAATCGGGCTACACCTTC. It codes for CASSYSGESGYTF.

The chain employs TRBV12-3 or TRBV12-4 and TRBJ1-2; D is possibly TRBD1 (6 bases). Trimming removed 6 bases from V and 6 bases from J, with 17 bases in between. CDR3 length equals 14 residues. CDR3 in amino acids: CASRAQGLGDGYTF. The CDR3, as DNA: TGTGCCAGCAGGGCCCAGGGGTTAGGCGATGGCTACACCTTC.

This clonotype showed up just a few times. The chain combines TRBV23-1 with TRBJ1-1; TRBD1 matches 8 bases. TRBV23-1 is annotated as an ORF whose role is uncertain. This CDR3 is built from 17 residues. V shed 0 bases and J 0 bases; nucleotides not matched to a gene: 6. In DNA form, the CDR3 reads TGCGCCAGCAGTCAATCGAGGACAGGGATTGTGAACACTGAAGCTTTCTTT. It encodes CASSQSRTGIVNTEAFF.